This T cell receptor (beta chain) is from a study of T-cell memory formation after mild COVID-19 (dated by TCRdb to the early 2020s). Turning to the overall study: Most TCR sequence clusters were specific to one of the two donors. Longitudinal TCRalpha and TCRbeta repertoire sequencing tracked T-cell clones expanding and contracting after mild COVID-19 in a couple of donors. The cohort was made up of two young adult volunteers, one female and one male, who were previously healthy. Results and caveats for the whole study, not just this receptor: The study included only a couple of mild cases, and larger cohorts that include severe cases with pre-infection samples were judged to be necessary. Some responding clones were detected in pre-infection memory, suggesting pre-existing cross-reactive memory T cells joined the SARS-CoV-2 response. Whether the second-wave clones peaking on day 37 were SARS-CoV-2 specific was not confirmed. Contracting CD4+ clones turned up mainly in the CM and EM memory subsets, whereas EMRA was where CD8+ clones were enriched. Clones that contracted from day 15 to 85 showed balanced CD4/CD8 phenotypes, whereas a second wave of clones that expanded from day 15 to 37 leaned towards CD4+.

The sample was run on an Illumina NovaSeq 6000. TCRalpha and TCRbeta cDNA libraries were constructed by 5'RACE with constant-segment primers, with sample barcodes and unique molecular identifiers being introduced. RNA was extracted from every sample with Trizol reagent. Amplification of the libraries took two PCR steps, and the second step added a second sample barcode plus Illumina TruSeq adapters. Sequencing of the libraries was done on an Illumina NovaSeq, producing 2 x 150 bp paired-end reads. In the paper's pipeline: Demultiplexing of reads and collapsing into UMI-guided consensus sequences were performed with migec v1.2.7. Using mixcr v2.1.11, the UMI consensuses were aligned to TRA and TRB V and J templates and assembled into clonotypes. Clonotypes were classified as expanded or contracted when called significant by both edgeR and NoisET, with noise models trained on biological replicates. For edgeR calls, the thresholds were a false discovery rate-adjusted p below 0.01 and a log2 fold-change of 1. As an exploratory analysis of dynamics, max-normalized trajectories of the 1000 most abundant clonotypes were examined by PCA with hierarchical clustering. Separately sequenced CD4+ and CD8+ repertoires were used to assign a CD4 or CD8 phenotype to each responding clone. TCRdb reanalyzed the raw reads on its own, using fastp at Q25 for trimming and MiXCR for clone calling, and kept in-frame beta chains. Rows with a matching CDR3 protein are joined into one entry that keeps the most common DNA and genes. The V and J calls reflect TCRdb's pipeline rather than the authors' work. The sample table holds 470,000 or so distinct CDR3 sequences, of which under 20% were seen once. Jointly, the top ten make up roughly 21% of the sample.

Reading from cysteine to phenylalanine, the CDR3 counts 12 amino acids. Only CDR3 DNA remains: 36 bases, in frame from the first base. Between the V and J ends, shortened by 3 bases and 9 bases respectively, the junction contains 11 bases. Sequences MNHEY (CDR1) and SVGAGI (CDR2) are obtained from the germline V gene. Only a few counts were recorded for this clonotype. Its specific antigen is unknown. Within one base of it there is no much larger clone, and no base qualities were kept. Ficoll-Paque density gradient centrifugation was the method used to isolate PBMCs. This TCR was sampled from a man between 18 and 29 years old who had mild COVID-19 (a few samples of this study predate the infection). The sample titles of this study are shuffled in the database, so cell type and time point are left out; the donor was told from shared clones. Sequencing was carried out using PBMCs or a T cell subset sorted from them (not recorded which). The chain joins TRBV6-5 to TRBJ1-2, and perhaps TRBD1 as D gene, on 5 matching bases. The CDR3 region reads CASSYWQGSYTF. The nucleotide sequence is given as TGTGCCAGCAGTTATTGGCAGGGAAGCTACACCTTC.